This T cell receptor beta chain was captured in a study of early T cells in non-severe SARS-CoV-2 infection. This clonotype was seen many times. Each CDR3 protein gets one entry after TCRdb re-called the 5' RACE reads with MiXCR. In the table there are under 70,000 distinct CDR3 sequences, around 6.5% of which are singletons. J was trimmed by 0 bases and V by 4 bases; bases with no gene match: 7. Germline CDR1 is SGHRS and CDR2 is YFSETQ. The length of the CDR3 is 17 residues. The V gene is TRBV5-1, the J gene TRBJ1-1; 12 bases agree with TRBD1. The sample consisted of whole blood, taken at baseline. This receptor was obtained from an adult who was a healthcare worker with PCR-confirmed SARS-CoV-2 infection or an uninfected control (not recorded which). CDR3 sequence reads: CASSIGTGGALNTEAFF. CDR3 nucleotides: TGCGCCAGCAGCATAGGGACAGGGGGCGCTTTGAACACTGAAGCTTTCTTT.